This T cell receptor beta chain was recorded in a study of CD8+ T cells in alopecia areata. Study-level results: Scalp specimens additionally yield sequences from normal skin's resident alphabeta T cells. Normal scalp showed lower clonality than lesional scalp, especially alopecia totalis/universalis.

This clone was seen a few times. Its antigen is unidentified. RNA extraction and reverse transcription yielded cDNA as sequencing template. Clones were read by immunoSEQ multiplex PCR, and TCRdb kept only the in-frame ones, dropping some. The sample has 120,000 or so clones, roughly two fifths seen once. With 6 bases removed from V and 4 bases from J, the gap between germline ends came to 16 bases. This CDR3 is built from 15 residues. The V and J genes are TRBV23-1 and TRBJ2-1, with D possibly TRBD1 on 6 matching bases. TRBV23-1 is assigned to the ORF class and has an uncertain function. The sequencing sample was made of CD4+ T cells sorted from blood. The clonotype was recovered from a human donor with alopecia areata. CDR3 coding DNA: TGCGCCAGCAGATTACCGGGACACCCGTACAATGAGCAGTTCTTC. This codes for CASRLPGHPYNEQFF.